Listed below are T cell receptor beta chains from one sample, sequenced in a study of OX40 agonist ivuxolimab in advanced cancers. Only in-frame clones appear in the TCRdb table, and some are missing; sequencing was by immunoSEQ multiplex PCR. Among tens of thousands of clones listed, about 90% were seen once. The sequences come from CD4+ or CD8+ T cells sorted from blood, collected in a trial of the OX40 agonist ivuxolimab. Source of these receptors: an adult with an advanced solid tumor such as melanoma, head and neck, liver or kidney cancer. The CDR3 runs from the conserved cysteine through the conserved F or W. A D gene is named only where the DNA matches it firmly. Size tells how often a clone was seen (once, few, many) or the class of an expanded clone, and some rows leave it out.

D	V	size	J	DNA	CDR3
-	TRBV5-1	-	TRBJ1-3	TGCGCCAGCAGCTTAACGACCTCTGGAAACACCATATATTTT	CASSLTTSGNTIYF
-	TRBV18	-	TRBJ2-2	TGTGCCAGCTCACTCAGGAACACCGGGGAGCTGTTTTTT	CASSLRNTGELFF
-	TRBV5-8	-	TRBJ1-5	TGTGCCAGCAGCCTAAATGGGTGGCGCAATCAGCCCCAGCATTTT	CASSLNGWRNQPQHF
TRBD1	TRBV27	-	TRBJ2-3	TGTGCCAGCAGCGGGACAGGCACAGATACGCAGTATTTT	CASSGTGTDTQYF
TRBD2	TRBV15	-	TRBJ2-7	TGTGCCACCAGCAGAGTTATGGGACTAGCGAACTACGAGCAGTACTTC	CATSRVMGLANYEQYF
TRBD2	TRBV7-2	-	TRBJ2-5	TGTGCCAGCAGCTTACAAACCGGGACTACGACGTACCAAGAGACCCAGTACTTC	CASSLQTGTTTYQETQYF
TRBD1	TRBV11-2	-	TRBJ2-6	TGTGCCAGCAGCTTAGATCAGGGGGCTGGGGCCAACGTCCTGACTTTC	CASSLDQGAGANVLTF
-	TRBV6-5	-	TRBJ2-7	TGTGCCAGCAGCCCCGGTCCCACCTACGAGCAGTACTTC	CASSPGPTYEQYF
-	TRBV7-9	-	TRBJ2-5	TGTGCCAGCAGCCCGCGGGACTGGGAAGAGACCCAGTACTTC	CASSPRDWEETQYF
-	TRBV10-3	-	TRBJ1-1	TGTGCCATCAGTGAAGGATTCCGGGGAGGAAACACTGAAGCTTTCTTT	CAISEGFRGGNTEAFF
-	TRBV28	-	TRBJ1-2	TGTGCCAGCAGTTTGGGCCCAGGCCACTATGGCTACACCTTC	CASSLGPGHYGYTF
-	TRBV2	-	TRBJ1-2	TGTGCCAGCAGTGTCAACCCTACCTACTATGGCTACACCTTC	CASSVNPTYYGYTF
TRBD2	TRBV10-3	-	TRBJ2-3	TGTGCCATCAGTGGGACTAGCGGGAGTACCCCAGATACGCAGTATTTT	CAISGTSGSTPDTQYF
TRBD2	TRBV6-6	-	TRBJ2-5	TGTGCCAGCAGTTACTCCGGGGGAGGGACTATAGAGACCCAGTACTTC	CASSYSGGGTIETQYF
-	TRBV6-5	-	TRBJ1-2	TGTGCCAGCAGCTCCGGGGAAATTAACTATGGCTACACCTTC	CASSSGEINYGYTF
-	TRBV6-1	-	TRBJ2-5	TGTGCCAGTGACTCGGATTCGGAGACCCAGTACTTC	CASDSDSETQYF
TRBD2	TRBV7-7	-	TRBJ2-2	TGTGCTAGCAGCTTAGATGTAGCGGGGGACACCGGGGAGCTGTTTTTT	CASSLDVAGDTGELFF
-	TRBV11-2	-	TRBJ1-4	TGTGCCAGCAGCACGGGGGGTGCTGGAAATGGGGAAAAACTGTTTTTT	CASSTGGAGNGEKLFF
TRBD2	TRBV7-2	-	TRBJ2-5	TGTGCCAGCAGCTTATTGGGGGGAGGGACCCAAGAGACCCAGTACTTC	CASSLLGGGTQETQYF
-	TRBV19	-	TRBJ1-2	TGTGCCAGTAGCCCTGGGGCAGTCCCTCGAGGCTATGGCTACACCTTC	CASSPGAVPRGYGYTF
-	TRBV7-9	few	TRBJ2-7	TGTGCCAGCAGCCTGGAACAGGGCCACGAGCAGTACTTC	CASSLEQGHEQYF
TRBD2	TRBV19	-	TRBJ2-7	TGTGCCAGTAGTATAGAAGCGGGAGAGACCTACGAGCAGTACTTC	CASSIEAGETYEQYF
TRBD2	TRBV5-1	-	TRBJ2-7	TGCGCCAGCAGCGACCCTAGCGGGAGGGACGAGCAGTACTTC	CASSDPSGRDEQYF
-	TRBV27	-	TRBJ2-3	TGTGCCAGCATCCCGGTCGCCCGGGGCACAGATACGCAGTATTTT	CASIPVARGTDTQYF
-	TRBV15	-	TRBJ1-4	TGTGCCACCAGGTTGATCGGGGGTAATGAAAAACTGTTTTTT	CATRLIGGNEKLFF
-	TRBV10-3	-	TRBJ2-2	TGTGCCATCAGTGAGTCGAAGGGTGGCAGCGCCGGTGCGGCCACCGGGGAGCTGTTTTTT	CAISESKGGSAGAATGELFF
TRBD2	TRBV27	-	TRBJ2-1	TGTGCCAGCAGTCATGGACTAGCGGGAGGTCATGAGCAGTTCTTC	CASSHGLAGGHEQFF
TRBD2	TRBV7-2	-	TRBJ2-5	TGTGCCAGCAGGCCTCGGGGGGGCACGGAGACCCAGTACTTC	CASRPRGGTETQYF
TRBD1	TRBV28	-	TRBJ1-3	TGTGCCAGCAGCACAGGGGGCGCCTCTGGAAACACCATATATTTT	CASSTGGASGNTIYF
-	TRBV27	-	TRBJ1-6	TGTGCCAGCAGTTTAGAAGGTGAATATAATTCACCCCTCCACTTT	CASSLEGEYNSPLHF
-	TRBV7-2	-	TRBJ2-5	TGTGCCAGCAGCTTAGCTCGGGAGACCCAGTACTTC	CASSLARETQYF
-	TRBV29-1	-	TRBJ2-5	TGCAGCGTTGAAGGAGGGAAAGGGGCGCAGTACCAAGAGACCCAGTACTTC	CSVEGGKGAQYQETQYF
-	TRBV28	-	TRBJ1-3	TGTGCCAGCGGCCCTTATCGCCCTGGAAACACCATATATTTT	CASGPYRPGNTIYF
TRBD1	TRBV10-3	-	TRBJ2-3	TGTGCCATCAGTGAGATGGGGACAGGGATCCCAGATACGCAGTATTTT	CAISEMGTGIPDTQYF
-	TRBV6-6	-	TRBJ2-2	TGTGCCAGCAGTTACGAGGCCGCTGCGAACACCGGGGAGCTGTTTTTT	CASSYEAAANTGELFF
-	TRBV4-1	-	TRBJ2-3	TGCGCCAGCAGCGCCTACTCCGTTCAGGGAGATACGCAGTATTTT	CASSAYSVQGDTQYF
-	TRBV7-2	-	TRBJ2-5	TGTGCCAGCAGCTTAAACGTGGGGTTGGTCCAAGAGACCCAGTACTTC	CASSLNVGLVQETQYF
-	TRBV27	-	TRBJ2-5	TGTGCCAGCAGTTTTTTGTTAGAGACCCAGTACTTC	CASSFLLETQYF
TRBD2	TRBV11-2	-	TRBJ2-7	TGTGCCAGCAGCGGAGCGGGAGGGTTCTCCTACGAGCAGTACTTC	CASSGAGGFSYEQYF
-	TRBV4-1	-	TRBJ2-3	TGCGCCAGCAGCCCGCGGACCGACACAGATACGCAGTATTTT	CASSPRTDTDTQYF
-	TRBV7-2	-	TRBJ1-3	TGTGCCAGCAGCTCCGAGGGGGTTTACACCATATATTTT	CASSSEGVYTIYF
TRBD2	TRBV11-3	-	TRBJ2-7	TGTGCCAGCAGCTCAAACGGACTAGATCGCTCCTACGAGCAGTACTTC	CASSSNGLDRSYEQYF
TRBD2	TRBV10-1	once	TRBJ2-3	TGCGCCAGCAGTGAGGTCGGGCTAGCGGGAGGGAACGTCACAGATACGCAGTATTTT	CASSEVGLAGGNVTDTQYF
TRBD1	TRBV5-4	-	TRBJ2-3	TGTGCCAGCAGCTTGGAGGGACAGGGGTATGCAGATACGCAGTATTTT	CASSLEGQGYADTQYF
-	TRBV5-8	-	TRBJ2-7	TGTGCCAGCAGCTTGTCAGGGGTGAGCTCCTACGAGCAGTACTTC	CASSLSGVSSYEQYF
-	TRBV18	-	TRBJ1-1	TGTGCCAGCTCACGGATGACGGAGACCGAAGCTTTCTTT	CASSRMTETEAFF
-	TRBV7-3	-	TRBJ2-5	TGTGCCAGCAGCTTGAGTCAGCAAGAGACCCAGTACTTC	CASSLSQQETQYF
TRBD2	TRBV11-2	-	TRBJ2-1	TGTGCCAGCAGGTTTGGGGGGGCTAGCGGGGAGAATGAGCAGTTCTTC	CASRFGGASGENEQFF
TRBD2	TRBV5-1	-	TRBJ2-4	TGCGCCAGCAGCTTATTAGCGGGGGGGCCGGAAAACATTCAGTACTTC	CASSLLAGGPENIQYF
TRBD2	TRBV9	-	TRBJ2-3	TGTGCCAGCAGCGTAGGGACTAGCAGGACAGATACGCAGTATTTT	CASSVGTSRTDTQYF